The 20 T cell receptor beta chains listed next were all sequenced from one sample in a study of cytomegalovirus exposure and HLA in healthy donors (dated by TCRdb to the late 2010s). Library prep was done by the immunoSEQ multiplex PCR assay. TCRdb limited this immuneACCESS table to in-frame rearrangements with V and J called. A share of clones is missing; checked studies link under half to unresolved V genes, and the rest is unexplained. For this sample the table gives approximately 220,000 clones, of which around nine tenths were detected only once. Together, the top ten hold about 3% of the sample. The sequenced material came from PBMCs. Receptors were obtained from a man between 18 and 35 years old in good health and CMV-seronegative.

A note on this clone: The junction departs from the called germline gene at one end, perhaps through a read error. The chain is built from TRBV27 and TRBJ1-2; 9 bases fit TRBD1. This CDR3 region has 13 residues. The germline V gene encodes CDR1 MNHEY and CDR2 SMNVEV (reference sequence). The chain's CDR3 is CASSWRTGERPIF. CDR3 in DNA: TGTGCCAGCAGTTGGAGGACAGGGGAACGCCCCATATTC.

CDR3 DNA: TGTGCCAGCAGCTTTATCTACGGACAGGGGACCTTTTCCACCTACGAGCAGTACTTC. Translating it yields CASSFIYGQGTFSTYEQYF. The chain is built from TRBV7-9 and TRBJ2-7; 9 bases are shared with TRBD1. The CDR3 length is 19 residues. Trimming removed 3 bases from V and 2 bases from J; junction bases left unmatched: 17. Germline loops: CDR1 SEHNR, CDR2 FQNEAQ (reference sequence).

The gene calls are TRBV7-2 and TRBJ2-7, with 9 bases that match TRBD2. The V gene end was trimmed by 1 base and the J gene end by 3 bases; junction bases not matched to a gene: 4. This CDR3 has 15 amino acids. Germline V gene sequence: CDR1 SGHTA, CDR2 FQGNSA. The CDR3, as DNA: TGTGCCAGCAGCTTAGTGGCGGGAGGGGGCTACGAGCAGTACTTC. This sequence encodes CASSLVAGGGYEQYF.

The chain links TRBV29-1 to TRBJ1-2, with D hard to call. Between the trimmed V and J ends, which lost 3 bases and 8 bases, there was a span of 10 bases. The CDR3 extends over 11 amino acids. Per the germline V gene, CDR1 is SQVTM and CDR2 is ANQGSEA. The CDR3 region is CSVDAAGGYTF. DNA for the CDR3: TGCAGCGTTGACGCGGCGGGGGGCTACACCTTC.

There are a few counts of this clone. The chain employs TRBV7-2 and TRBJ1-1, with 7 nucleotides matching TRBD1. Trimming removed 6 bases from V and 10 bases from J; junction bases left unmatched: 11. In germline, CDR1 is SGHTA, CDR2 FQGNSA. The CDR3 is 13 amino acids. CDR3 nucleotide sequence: TGTGCCAGCAGGCTCGCAGGGGGAAGAGGAGCTTTCTTT. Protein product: CASRLAGGRGAFF.

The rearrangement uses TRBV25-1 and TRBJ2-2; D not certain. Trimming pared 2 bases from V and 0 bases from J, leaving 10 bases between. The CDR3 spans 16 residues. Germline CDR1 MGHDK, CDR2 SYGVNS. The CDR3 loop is CASSETRIANTGELFF. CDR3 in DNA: TGTGCCAGCAGTGAAACGAGGATAGCGAACACCGGGGAGCTGTTTTTT. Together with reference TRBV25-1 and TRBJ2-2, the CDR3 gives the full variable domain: EADIYQTPRYLVIGTGKKITLECSQTMGHDKMYWYQQDPGMELHLIHYSYGVNSTEKGDLSSESTVSRIRTEHFPLTLESARPSHTSQYLCASSETRIANTGELFFGEGSRLTVL.

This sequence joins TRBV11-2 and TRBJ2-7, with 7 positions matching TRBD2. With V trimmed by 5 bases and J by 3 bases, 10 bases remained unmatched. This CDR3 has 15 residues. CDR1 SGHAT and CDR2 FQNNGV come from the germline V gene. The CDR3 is CASSPSRGGGYEQYF. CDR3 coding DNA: TGTGCCAGCAGCCCCAGCCGGGGCGGGGGCTACGAGCAGTACTTC.

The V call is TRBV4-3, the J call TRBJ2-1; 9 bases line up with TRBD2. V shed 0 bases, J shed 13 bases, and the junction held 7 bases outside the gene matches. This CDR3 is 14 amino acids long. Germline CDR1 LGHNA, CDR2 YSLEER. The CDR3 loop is CASSQDGAGGGQFF. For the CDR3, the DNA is TGCGCCAGCAGCCAAGATGGAGCGGGGGGAGGACAGTTCTTC.

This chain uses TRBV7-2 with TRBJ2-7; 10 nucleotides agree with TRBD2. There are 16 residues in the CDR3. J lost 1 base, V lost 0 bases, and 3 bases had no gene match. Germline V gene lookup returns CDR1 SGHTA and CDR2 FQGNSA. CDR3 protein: CASSLAASGRSYEQYF. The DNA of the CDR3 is TGTGCCAGCAGCTTAGCGGCTAGCGGGAGATCCTACGAGCAGTACTTC.

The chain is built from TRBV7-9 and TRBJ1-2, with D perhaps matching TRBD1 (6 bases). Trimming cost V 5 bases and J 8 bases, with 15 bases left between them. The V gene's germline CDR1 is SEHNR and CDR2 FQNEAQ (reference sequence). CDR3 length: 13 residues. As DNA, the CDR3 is TGTGCCAGCAGCACCTCAGACAGGACAGGCTACACCTTC. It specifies CASSTSDRTGYTF.

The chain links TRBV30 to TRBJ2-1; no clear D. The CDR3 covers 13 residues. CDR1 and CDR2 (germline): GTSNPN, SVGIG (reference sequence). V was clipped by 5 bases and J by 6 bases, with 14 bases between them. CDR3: CAWERWLGNEQFF. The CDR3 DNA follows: TGTGCCTGGGAGCGATGGCTGGGCAATGAGCAGTTCTTC.

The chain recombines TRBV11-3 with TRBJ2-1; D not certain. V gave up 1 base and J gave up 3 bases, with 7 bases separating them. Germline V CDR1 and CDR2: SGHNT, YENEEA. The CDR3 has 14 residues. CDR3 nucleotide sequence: TGTGCCAGCAGCTTAGGGGCAGTCTACAATGAGCAGTTCTTC. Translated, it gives CASSLGAVYNEQFF.

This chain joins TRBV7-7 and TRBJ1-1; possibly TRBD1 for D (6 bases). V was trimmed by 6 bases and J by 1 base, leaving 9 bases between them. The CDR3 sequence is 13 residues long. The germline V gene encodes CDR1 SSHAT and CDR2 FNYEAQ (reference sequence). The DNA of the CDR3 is TGTGCCAGCAGTAAGGACAGGAACACTGAAGCTTTCTTT. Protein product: CASSKDRNTEAFF.

The DNA for the CDR3 is TGTGCCAGTAGTACGGGACAGTCTTATGGCTACACCTTC. Translation: CASSTGQSYGYTF. The rearrangement joins TRBV19 to TRBJ1-2; 7 bases line up with TRBD1. Trimming took 4 bases from V and 5 from J; bases not matched to a gene: 4. Looked up from germline, CDR1 is LNHDA and CDR2 is SQIVND (reference sequence). The CDR3 has 13 amino acids.

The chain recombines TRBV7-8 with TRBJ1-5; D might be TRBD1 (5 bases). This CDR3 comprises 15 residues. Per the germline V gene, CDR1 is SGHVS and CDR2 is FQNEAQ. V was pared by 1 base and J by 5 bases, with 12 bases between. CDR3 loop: CASSLGAGNYQPQHF. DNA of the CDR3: TGTGCCAGCAGCTTAGGGGCAGGGAACTATCAGCCCCAGCATTTT.

The CDR3, as DNA: TGTGCCAGCAGCGCCGGACTAGCGGGCTACGAGCAGTACTTC. Amino acid sequence: CASSAGLAGYEQYF. The chain carries TRBV9 and TRBJ2-7, with 11 positions matching TRBD2. The junction had 2 bases not matched to a gene; V was cut back by 3 bases and J by 3 bases. Per the germline V gene, CDR1 is SGDLS and CDR2 is YYNGEE. This CDR3 contains 14 residues.

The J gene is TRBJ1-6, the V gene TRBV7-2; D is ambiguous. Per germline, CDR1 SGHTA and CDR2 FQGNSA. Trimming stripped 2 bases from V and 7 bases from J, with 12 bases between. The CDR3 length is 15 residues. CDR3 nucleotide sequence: TGTGCCAGCAGCTTAACCCCTATTACCAATTCACCCCTCCACTTT. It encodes CASSLTPITNSPLHF.

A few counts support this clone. CDR3 bases: TGTGCCAGCTGCGTAGCCTACGAGCAGTACTTC. Its translation: CASCVAYEQYF. The chain couples TRBV2 to TRBJ2-7; D is uncertain. V was shortened by 8 bases and J by 2 bases, with 7 bases between the two germline ends. The CDR3 is 11 residues long. Germline V gene lookup returns CDR1 SNHLY and CDR2 FYNNEI.

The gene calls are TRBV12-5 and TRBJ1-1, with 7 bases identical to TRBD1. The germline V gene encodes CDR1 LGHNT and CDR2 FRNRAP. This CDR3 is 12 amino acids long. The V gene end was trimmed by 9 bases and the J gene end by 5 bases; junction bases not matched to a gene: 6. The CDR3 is CASTTGFTEAFF. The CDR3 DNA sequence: TGTGCTAGCACGACAGGGTTTACTGAAGCTTTCTTT.

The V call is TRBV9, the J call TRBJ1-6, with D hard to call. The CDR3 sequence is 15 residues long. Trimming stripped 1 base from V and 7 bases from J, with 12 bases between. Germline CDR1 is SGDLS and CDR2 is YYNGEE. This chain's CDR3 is CASSVTDGENSPLHF. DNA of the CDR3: TGTGCCAGCAGCGTAACCGATGGGGAGAATTCACCCCTCCACTTT.